This T cell receptor beta chain was sequenced for a study of Graves' ophthalmopathy and Graves' hyperthyroidism (dated by TCRdb to the late 2010s). Looking at the study overall: Peripheral blood was collected before any treatment was given, at the time of initial diagnosis. In total, 135 blood samples were TCR-sequenced: some 40 ophthalmopathy, approximately 75 hyperthyroidism and about 17 hyperthyroidism-to-ophthalmopathy patients. In five or six hyperthyroidism patients, the T-cell repertoires found in thyroid tissue were compared with those found in blood. After sampling, hyperthyroidism patients received methimazole starting at 30 mg daily, and ophthalmopathy patients received high-dose intravenous methylprednisolone. To explore V-J signatures distinguishing ophthalmopathy from hyperthyroidism, a discovery set of roughly 98 patients (43 ophthalmopathy, roughly 55 stable hyperthyroidism) was enrolled. An independent validation cohort was composed of approximately 18 hyperthyroidism patients and more than 15 patients who later progressed from hyperthyroidism to ophthalmopathy. The study used TCR beta repertoire signatures to distinguish Graves' ophthalmopathy from Graves' hyperthyroidism and to predict progression to ophthalmopathy.

TCR beta CDR3 regions were amplified from RNA transcripts for repertoire sequencing. A first-round RT-PCR used HTBI primers with the Qiagen OneStep RT-PCR kit, followed by a second-round multiplex PCR, size selection and purification. Libraries were sequenced on an Illumina HiSeq2000 using paired-end 100 bp reads. In the source study's methods: Reads were processed with SOAPnuke, discarding reads with adapters, uncalled bases, mean Phred below 15, or no exact constant-primer or identifier match. COPE v1.2.5 was used to merge high-quality paired reads. Clonotypes were defined as unique nucleotide sequences and were aligned to IMGT TRB V, D and J references using MiTCR v1.1. The analysis was limited to V-J combinations with a frequency above 0.0001, which together covered around 99% of the repertoires. For each V-J combination, a TCR clonal expansion and chaos score was defined as the ratio of F50 clonal expansion to chaos observed in the TCRdist matrix. Welch's t-statistics and random forest were used to reduce features to about 14 V-J combinations, which were fed into a naive Bayes classifier. Thyroid-blood repertoire similarity was quantified with the Morisita-Horn index. TCRdb reran the public reads through fastp at Q25 and MiXCR, keeping productive beta chains. Every distinct CDR3 protein forms one entry, paired with its most common genes and DNA. TCRdb's processing, not the authors' own work, is the source of the V and J calls. For this sample there are 650,000 to 900,000 distinct CDR3 sequences; roughly two fifths appear just once. 44% of the sample belongs to the ten largest clones.

Concerning this clonotype: The clone's antigen remains unknown. No much larger clone is present one base from it, and per-base qualities are unavailable.

CDR3 length: 17 amino acids, cysteine to phenylalanine. The entry retains the CDR3 DNA only, 51 bases that are in frame from base 1. A distance of 16 bases separates the germline ends of V and J, which lose 0 bases and 4 bases respectively. CDR1 and CDR2 were assigned from the germline V gene as SNHLY and FYNNEI. The ophthalmopathy patients had moderately to severely active disease, with a Clinical Activity Score of 3 or higher, a NOSPECS grade of 4 or higher, and a disease duration of less than 3 months. Anyone with other autoimmune diseases, uncontrolled infections, pregnancy or lactation was excluded from the study. Clinical symptoms, serum thyroxine, TRAb, thyroid ultrasound and orbital computed tomography formed the basis of the diagnosis. Using Ficoll-Paque density gradient centrifugation, PBMCs were isolated from 9.5 to 10 ml of fresh peripheral blood. Total RNA was extracted with Trizol reagent and quality-checked on an Agilent 2100 Bioanalyzer.

The investigation overall reported the following: No statistical method was used to predetermine the sample size, and group allocation was not hidden from the investigators. In validation, the model predicted ophthalmopathy progression with about 71% sensitivity and 72.22% specificity; some 13 predicted patients were CT-confirmed with GO in a median of about 6.1 months. Ophthalmopathy was separated from stable hyperthyroidism by the 13-signature model with more than 85% sensitivity and less than 82% specificity in cross-validation and with 80%/75% in the test set. Most expanded thyroid clonotypes with a frequency above 0.001 also appeared in blood, which suggests that blood repertoires may reflect the immune response in the thyroid.

Rearrangement joined TRBV2 to TRBJ1-5, with the identity of the D gene unclear. The sample comprised peripheral blood. The receptor's source is an adult man with Graves' ophthalmopathy. The CDR3 reads CASSEARWAGPNQPQHF. DNA sequence: TGTGCCAGCAGTGAAGCTCGCTGGGCAGGACCAAATCAGCCCCAGCATTTT.